This record looks at one T cell receptor beta chain sequence and its context. The target antigen is unknown. The data were obtained in a study of blood T cells in healthy people across ages. Whole-study results and caveats: Since the PBMCs were unsorted, naive and antigen-experienced cells could not be conclusively compared.

Using a J-beta primer mix together with a sample-barcoded 5' primer, a second PCR was run for roughly 7 to 12 cycles. MiXCR, run by TCRdb on the 5' RACE reads, gives a single entry per CDR3 protein. Of some 900,000 distinct CDR3 sequences listed, around 46% are singletons. Germline CDR1 is MGHDK and CDR2 is SYGVNS. Trimming took 2 bases from V and 0 from J, leaving 13 bases between them. The CDR3 is 16 amino acids. Sequencing used blood. The J gene is TRBJ1-1, the V gene TRBV25-1, with D maybe TRBD1 (6 bases). This clonotype originated in a man aged 25 to 40 in good health. The CDR3 is CASSELGRGLNTEAFF. Written as DNA, the CDR3 is TGTGCCAGCAGTGAACTGGGCAGGGGTTTGAACACTGAAGCTTTCTTT.